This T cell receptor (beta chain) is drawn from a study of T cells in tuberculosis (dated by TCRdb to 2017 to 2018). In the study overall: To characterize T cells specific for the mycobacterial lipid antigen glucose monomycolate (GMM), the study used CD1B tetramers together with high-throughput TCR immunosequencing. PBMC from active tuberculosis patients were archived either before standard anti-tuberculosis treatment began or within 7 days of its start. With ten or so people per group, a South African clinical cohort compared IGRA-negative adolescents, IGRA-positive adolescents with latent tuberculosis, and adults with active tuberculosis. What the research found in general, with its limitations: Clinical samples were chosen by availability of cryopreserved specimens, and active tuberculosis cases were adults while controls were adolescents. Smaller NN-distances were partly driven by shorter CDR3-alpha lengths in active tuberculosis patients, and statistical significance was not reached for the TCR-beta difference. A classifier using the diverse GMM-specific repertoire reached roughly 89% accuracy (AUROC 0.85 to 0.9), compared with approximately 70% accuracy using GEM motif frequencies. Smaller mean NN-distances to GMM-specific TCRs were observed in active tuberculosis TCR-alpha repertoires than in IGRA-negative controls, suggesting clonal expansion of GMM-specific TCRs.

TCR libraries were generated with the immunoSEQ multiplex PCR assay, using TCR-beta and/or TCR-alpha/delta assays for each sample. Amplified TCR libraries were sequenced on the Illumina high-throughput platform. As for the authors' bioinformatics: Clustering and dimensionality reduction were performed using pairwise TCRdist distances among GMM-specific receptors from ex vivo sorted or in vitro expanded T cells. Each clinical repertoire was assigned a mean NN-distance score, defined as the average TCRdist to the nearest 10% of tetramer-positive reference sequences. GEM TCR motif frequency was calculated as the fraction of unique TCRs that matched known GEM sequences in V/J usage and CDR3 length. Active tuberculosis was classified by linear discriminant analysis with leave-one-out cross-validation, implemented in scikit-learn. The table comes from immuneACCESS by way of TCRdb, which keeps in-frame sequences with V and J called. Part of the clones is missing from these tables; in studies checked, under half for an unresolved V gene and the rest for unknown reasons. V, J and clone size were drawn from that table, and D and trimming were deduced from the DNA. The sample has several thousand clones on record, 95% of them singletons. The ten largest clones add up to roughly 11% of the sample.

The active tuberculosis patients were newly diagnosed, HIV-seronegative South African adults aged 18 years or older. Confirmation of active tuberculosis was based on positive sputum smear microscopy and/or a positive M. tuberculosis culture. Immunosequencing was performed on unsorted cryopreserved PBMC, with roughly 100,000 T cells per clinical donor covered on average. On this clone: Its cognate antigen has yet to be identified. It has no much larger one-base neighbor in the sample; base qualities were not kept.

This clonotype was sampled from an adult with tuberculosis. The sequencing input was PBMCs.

The DNA reads TGTGCCAGCAGCTTCAACCTAGGACAGGGTGTTCGCAACACCATATATTTT. This is translated as CASSFNLGQGVRNTIYF. Recombination linked TRBV7-8 to TRBJ1-3; 8 central bases correspond to TRBD1. Compared with germline, V lacks 3 bases and J lacks 7 bases; bases without a gene match: 14. Spanning cysteine to phenylalanine, the CDR3 consists of 17 amino acids. Only the CDR3 DNA is retained, 51 bases long and in frame from the first base. The germline V gene supplies CDR1 SGHVS and CDR2 FQNEAQ.